This T cell receptor beta chain was observed in a study of cytomegalovirus exposure and HLA in healthy donors. About the study: In an early release, HLA-typed donors contributed tens of millions of unique TCR sequences. Whole-study results and caveats: One variant, a missense change in DCLRE1C, was linked in a later analysis to TCR beta V- and J-gene trimming. Cytomegalovirus status, reportedly, was diagnosed with high specificity and sensitivity by the classifier. Sequencing depth across donors, presence/absence analyses assumed, was roughly uniform.

As to this clone: The antigen is not known.

Researchers ran the PCR with 60 Vbeta and 13 Jbeta primers. TCRdb's table, derived via immunoSEQ multiplex PCR, lists solely in-frame clones and lacks some. Of about 160,000 clones detected, roughly 79% appear once; the ten largest clones hold about 1%. What was sequenced was PBMCs. This sequence was found in a woman aged 40 to 50 in good health and CMV-seronegative.

The DNA for the CDR3 is TGTGCCAGCAGCTTAGAGGGACAGGGGGCCGGAGAGACCCAGTACTTC. Translated, it gives CASSLEGQGAGETQYF. The genes are TRBV11-3 and TRBJ2-5, with 12 bases aligning to TRBD1. With 0 bases clipped from V and 4 bases from J, the junction kept 3 bases outside the gene matches. The length of the CDR3 is 16 residues. The V gene's germline CDR1 is SGHNT and CDR2 YENEEA.